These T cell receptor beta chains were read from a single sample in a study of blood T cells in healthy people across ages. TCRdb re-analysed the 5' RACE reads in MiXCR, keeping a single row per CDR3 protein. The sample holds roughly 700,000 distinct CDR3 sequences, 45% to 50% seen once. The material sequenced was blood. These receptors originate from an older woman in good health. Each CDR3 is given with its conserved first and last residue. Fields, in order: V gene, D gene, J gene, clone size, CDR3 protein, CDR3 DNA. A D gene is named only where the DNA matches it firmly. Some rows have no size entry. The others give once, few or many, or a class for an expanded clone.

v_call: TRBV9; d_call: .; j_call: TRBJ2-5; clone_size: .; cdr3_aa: CASSPRGSVSETQYF; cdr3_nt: TGTGCCAGCAGCCCCCGGGGTAGCGTCAGTGAGACCCAGTACTTC
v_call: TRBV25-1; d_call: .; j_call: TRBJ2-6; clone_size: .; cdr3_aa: CASTQGGLGANVLTF; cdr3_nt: TGTGCCAGCACCCAAGGGGGGCTTGGGGCCAACGTCCTGACTTTC
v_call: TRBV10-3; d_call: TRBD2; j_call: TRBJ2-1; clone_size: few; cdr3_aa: CAISTTSGKGNEQFF; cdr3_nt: TGTGCCATCAGTACGACTAGCGGGAAGGGCAATGAGCAGTTCTTC
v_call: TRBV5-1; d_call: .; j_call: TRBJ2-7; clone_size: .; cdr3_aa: CASRRSIGQLAYEQYF; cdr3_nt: TGCGCCAGCAGACGTTCGATTGGACAGTTAGCCTACGAGCAGTACTTC
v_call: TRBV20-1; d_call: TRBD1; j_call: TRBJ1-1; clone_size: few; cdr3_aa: CSAHQPQGAEAFF; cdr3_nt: TGCAGTGCTCACCAACCACAGGGGGCTGAAGCTTTCTTT
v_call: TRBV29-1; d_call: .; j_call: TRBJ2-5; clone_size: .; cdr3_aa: CSVVREETQYF; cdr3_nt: TGCAGCGTTGTGCGGGAAGAGACCCAGTACTTC
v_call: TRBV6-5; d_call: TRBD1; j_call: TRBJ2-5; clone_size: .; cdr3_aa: CASSWTGVGETQYF; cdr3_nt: TGTGCCAGCAGTTGGACAGGGGTTGGAGAGACCCAGTACTTC
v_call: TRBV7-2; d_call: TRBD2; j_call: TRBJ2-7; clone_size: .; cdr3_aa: CASSQLAGLAGRVSYNEQYF; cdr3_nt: TGTGCCAGCAGCCAACTGGCGGGACTAGCGGGAAGGGTTTCCTACAATGAGCAGTACTTC
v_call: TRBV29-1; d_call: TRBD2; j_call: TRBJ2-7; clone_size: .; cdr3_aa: CSVEGTSGSSYEQYF; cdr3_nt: TGCAGCGTTGAAGGGACTAGCGGGAGCTCCTACGAGCAGTACTTC
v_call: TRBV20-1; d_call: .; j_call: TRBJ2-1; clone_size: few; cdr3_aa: CSARVTKLSYNEQFF; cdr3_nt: TGCAGTGCTAGAGTAACTAAGCTCTCCTACAATGAGCAGTTCTTC
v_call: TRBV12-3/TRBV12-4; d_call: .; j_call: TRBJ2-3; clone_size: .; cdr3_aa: CASIGGSGADTQYF; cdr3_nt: TGTGCCAGCATTGGGGGGAGTGGTGCAGATACGCAGTATTTT
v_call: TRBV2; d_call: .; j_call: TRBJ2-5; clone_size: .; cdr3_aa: CASSEADDWERYF; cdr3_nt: TGTGCCAGCAGTGAAGCGGACGATTGGGAGCGGTACTTC
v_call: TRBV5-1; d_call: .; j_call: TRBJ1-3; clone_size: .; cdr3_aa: CASSYGQSGNTIYF; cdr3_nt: TGCGCCAGCAGCTACGGACAATCTGGAAACACCATATATTTT
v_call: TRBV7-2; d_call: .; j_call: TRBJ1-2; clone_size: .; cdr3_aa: CASSPARRYGYTF; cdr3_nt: TGTGCCAGCAGCCCTGCCAGGCGCTATGGCTACACCTTC
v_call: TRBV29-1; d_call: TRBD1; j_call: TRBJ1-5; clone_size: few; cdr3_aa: CSVGDRGDQPQHF; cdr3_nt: TGCAGCGTGGGCGACAGGGGTGATCAGCCCCAGCATTTT
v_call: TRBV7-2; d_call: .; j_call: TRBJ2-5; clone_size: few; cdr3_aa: CASSLVSTETQYF; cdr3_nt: TGTGCCAGCAGCTTAGTGTCTACAGAGACCCAGTACTTC
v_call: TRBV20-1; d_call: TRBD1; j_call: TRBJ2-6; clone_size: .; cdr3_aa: CSASPGQGNSGANVLTF; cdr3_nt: TGCAGTGCCAGCCCGGGACAGGGAAACTCTGGGGCCAACGTCCTGACTTTC
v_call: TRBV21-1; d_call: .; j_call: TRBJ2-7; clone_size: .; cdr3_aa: CASRRDRAVQEQYF; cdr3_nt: TGTGCCAGCAGAAGGGACAGGGCGGTGCAGGAGCAGTACTTC
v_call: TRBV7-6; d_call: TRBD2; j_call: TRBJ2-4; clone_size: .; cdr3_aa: CASSSPRLAGGKEQYF; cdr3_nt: TGTGCCAGCAGCTCACCCAGACTAGCGGGAGGAAAAGAGCAGTACTTC
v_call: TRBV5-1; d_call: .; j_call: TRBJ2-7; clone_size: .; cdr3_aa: CASSFRAQVYEQYF; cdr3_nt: TGCGCCAGCAGCTTCCGGGCGCAGGTCTACGAGCAGTACTTC
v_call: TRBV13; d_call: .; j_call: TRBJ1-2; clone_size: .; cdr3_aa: CASSAAPTVYYSPYGYTF; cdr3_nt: TGTGCCAGCAGCGCCGCCCCGACAGTATACTACTCCCCCTATGGCTACACCTTC
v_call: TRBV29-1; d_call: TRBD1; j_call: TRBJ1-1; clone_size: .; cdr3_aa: CSVGRQGANTEAFF; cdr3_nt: TGCAGCGTTGGGCGGCAGGGGGCGAACACTGAAGCTTTCTTT
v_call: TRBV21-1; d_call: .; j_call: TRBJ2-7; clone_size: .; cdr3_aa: CASSDDRGGPLEQYF; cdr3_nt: TGTGCCAGCAGCGACGACAGGGGTGGGCCTCTCGAGCAGTACTTC
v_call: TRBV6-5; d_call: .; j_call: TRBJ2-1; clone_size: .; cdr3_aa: CASGRVTSLRNEQFF; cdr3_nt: TGTGCCAGCGGAAGAGTTACATCTTTGCGCAATGAGCAGTTCTTC